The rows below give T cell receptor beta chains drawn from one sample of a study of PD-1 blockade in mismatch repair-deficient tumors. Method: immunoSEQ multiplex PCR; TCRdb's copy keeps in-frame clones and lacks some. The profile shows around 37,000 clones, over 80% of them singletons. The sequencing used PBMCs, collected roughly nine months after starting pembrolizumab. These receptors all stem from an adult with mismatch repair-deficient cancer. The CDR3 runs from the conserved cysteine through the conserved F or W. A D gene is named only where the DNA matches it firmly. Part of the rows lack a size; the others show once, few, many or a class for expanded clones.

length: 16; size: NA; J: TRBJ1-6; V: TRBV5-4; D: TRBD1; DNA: TGTGCCAGCAGCTTGGCAGGGGGCTCCTATAATTCACCCCTCCACTTT; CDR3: CASSLAGGSYNSPLHF
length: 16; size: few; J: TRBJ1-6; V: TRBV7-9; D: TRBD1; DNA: TGTGCCAGCAGCTTGGCCGGGACAGGACCGAATTCACCCCTCCACTTT; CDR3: CASSLAGTGPNSPLHF
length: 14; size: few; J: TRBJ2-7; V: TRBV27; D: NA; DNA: TGTGCCAGCAGTTTGGAACTCCGGGGGTACGAGCAGTACTTC; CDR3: CASSLELRGYEQYF
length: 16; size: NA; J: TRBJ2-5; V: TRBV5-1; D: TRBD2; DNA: TGCGCCAGCAGCCCACGCCCGACTAGCGACCAAGAGACCCAGTACTTC; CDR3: CASSPRPTSDQETQYF
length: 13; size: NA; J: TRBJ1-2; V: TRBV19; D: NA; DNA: TGTGCCAGTAGTAACGACTCTAACTATGGCTACACCTTC; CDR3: CASSNDSNYGYTF
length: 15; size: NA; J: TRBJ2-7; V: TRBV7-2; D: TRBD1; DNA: TGTGCCAGCAGCTTACGCTCAGGGGGCGTCTACGAGCAGTACTTC; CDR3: CASSLRSGGVYEQYF
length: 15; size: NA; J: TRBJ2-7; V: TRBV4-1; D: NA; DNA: TGCGCCAGCAGCCAGGGGCGGGGGCGCTCCTACGAGCAGTACTTC; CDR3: CASSQGRGRSYEQYF
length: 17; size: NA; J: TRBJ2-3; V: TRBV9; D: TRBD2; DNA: TGTGCCAGCAGCCCCCGACGACTAGCGGGAGACACGAATACGCAGTATTTT; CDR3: CASSPRRLAGDTNTQYF
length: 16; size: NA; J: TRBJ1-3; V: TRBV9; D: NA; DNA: TGTGCCAGCAGCGTAGCTGAATCAGGTTCGGGAAACACCATATATTTT; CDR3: CASSVAESGSGNTIYF
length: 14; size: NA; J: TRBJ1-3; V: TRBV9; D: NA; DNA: TGTGCCAGCAGCGCGGGACATTTGGGAAACACCATATATTTT; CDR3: CASSAGHLGNTIYF
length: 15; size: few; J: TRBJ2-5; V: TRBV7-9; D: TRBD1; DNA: TGTGCCAGCAGCGTACCGGGACAGGGGAGGGAGACCCAGTACTTC; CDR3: CASSVPGQGRETQYF
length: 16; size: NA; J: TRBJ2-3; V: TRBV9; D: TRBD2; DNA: TGTGCCAGCAGCGTAGCTTGGGCGGGAGTCGGAGATACGCAGTATTTT; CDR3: CASSVAWAGVGDTQYF
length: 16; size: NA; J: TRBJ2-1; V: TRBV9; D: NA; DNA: TGTGCCAGCAGCGTAGGGGGCCCCTCCTCCTACAATGAGCAGTTCTTC; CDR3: CASSVGGPSSYNEQFF
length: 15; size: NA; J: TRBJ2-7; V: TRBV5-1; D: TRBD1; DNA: TGCGCCAGCAGCTTGGGGACAGGGGGGAACTACGAGCAGTACTTC; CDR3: CASSLGTGGNYEQYF
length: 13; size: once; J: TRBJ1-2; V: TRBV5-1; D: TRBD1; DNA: TGCGCCAGCAGATGGACAGGGGACGATGGCTACACCTTC; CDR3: CASRWTGDDGYTF
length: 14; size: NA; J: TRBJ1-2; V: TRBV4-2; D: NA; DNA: TGTGCCAGCAGCCAAATAGGACAAGGCTATGGCTACACCTTC; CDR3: CASSQIGQGYGYTF
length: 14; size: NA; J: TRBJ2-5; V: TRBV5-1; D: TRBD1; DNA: TGCGCCAGCAGCCGGGACAGGGGCGGGGAGACCCAGTACTTC; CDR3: CASSRDRGGETQYF
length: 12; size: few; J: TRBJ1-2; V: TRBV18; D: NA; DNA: TGTGCCAGCTCGGACAGTAACTATGGCTACACCTTC; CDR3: CASSDSNYGYTF
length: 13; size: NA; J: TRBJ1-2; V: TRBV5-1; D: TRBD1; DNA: TGCGCCAGCAGTCACCAGGGGGACTATGGCTACACCTTC; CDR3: CASSHQGDYGYTF
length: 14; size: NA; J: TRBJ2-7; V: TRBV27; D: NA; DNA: TGTGCCAGCAGTTTAGACGGGAGAGGGTACGAGCAGTACTTC; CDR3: CASSLDGRGYEQYF
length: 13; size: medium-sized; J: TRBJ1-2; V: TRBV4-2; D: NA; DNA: TGTGCCAGCAGCCAGGTGGGGCCAGGGGGCTACACCTTC; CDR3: CASSQVGPGGYTF
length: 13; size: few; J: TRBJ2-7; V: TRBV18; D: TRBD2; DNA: TGTGCCAGCTCAGGCGGGAGGTCGAGCGAGCAGTACTTC; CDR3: CASSGGRSSEQYF
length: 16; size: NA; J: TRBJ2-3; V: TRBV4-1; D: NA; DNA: TGCGCCAGCAGCCAAGTTCTTGCGCCCAGCACAGATACGCAGTATTTT; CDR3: CASSQVLAPSTDTQYF
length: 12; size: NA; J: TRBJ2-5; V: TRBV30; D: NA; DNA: TGTGCCTGGACCGGGGGACAAGAGACCCAGTACTTC; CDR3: CAWTGGQETQYF
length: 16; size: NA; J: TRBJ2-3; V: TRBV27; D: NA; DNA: TGTGCCAGCAGTTTATGGGCGGGAAGCCGCACAGATACGCAGTATTTT; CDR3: CASSLWAGSRTDTQYF
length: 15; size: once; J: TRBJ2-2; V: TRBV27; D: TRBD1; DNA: TGTGCCAGCAGTTCTCCGGGACAGCTCACCGGGGAGCTGTTTTTT; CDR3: CASSSPGQLTGELFF
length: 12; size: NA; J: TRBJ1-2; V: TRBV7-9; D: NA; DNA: TGTGCCAGCAGCCTACTTGATTATGGCTACACCTTC; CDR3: CASSLLDYGYTF
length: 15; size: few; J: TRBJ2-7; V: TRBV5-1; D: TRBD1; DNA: TGCGCCAGCAGCCCCCATCGACAGGGGGATGACGAGCAGTACTTC; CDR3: CASSPHRQGDDEQYF
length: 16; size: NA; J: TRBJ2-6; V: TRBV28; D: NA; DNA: TGTGCCAGCAGTTTGGGGCGCTCCTCTGGGGCCAACGTCCTGACTTTC; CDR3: CASSLGRSSGANVLTF
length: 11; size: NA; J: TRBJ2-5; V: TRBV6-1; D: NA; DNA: TGTGCCAGCACCCCCCTGGAGACCCAGTACTTC; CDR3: CASTPLETQYF
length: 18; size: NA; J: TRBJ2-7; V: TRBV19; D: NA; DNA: TGTGCCAGTAGTATCGCCGGAGGAGCCAGGGGCAGCCCGTACGAGCAGTACTTC; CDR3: CASSIAGGARGSPYEQYF
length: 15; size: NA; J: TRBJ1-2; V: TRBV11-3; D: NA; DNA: TGTGCCAGCAGCTACACGGGAGTGGGAGGCTATGGCTACACCTTC; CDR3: CASSYTGVGGYGYTF
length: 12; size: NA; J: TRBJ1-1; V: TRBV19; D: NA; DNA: TGTGCCAGTACGGACAGAAACACTGAAGCTTTCTTT; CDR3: CASTDRNTEAFF
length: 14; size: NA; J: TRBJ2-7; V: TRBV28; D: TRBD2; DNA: TGTGCCAGCCGGGCCGGGCTAGCGGGAGTCGAGCAGTACTTC; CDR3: CASRAGLAGVEQYF
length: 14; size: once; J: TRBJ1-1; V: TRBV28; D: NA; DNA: TGTGCCAGCAGTTTGGGGGGAGGGGACACTGAAGCTTTCTTT; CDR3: CASSLGGGDTEAFF
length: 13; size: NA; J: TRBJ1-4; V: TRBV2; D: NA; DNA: TGTGCCAGCAGTGGGGAGGGGGTTGAAAAACTGTTTTTT; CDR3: CASSGEGVEKLFF
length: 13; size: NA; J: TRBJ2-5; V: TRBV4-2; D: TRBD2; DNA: TGTGCCAGCAGCCAGGGACTAGAAGAGACCCAGTACTTC; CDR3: CASSQGLEETQYF
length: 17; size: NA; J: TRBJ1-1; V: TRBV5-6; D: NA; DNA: TGTGCCAGCAGTCCACGACGGGATCTGGACAGTCTCTCTGAAGCTTTCTTT; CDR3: CASSPRRDLDSLSEAFF
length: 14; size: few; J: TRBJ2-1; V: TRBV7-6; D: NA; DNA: TGTGCCAGCAGCTTAGTTGTCAGGGTGAGTGAGCAGTTCTTC; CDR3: CASSLVVRVSEQFF
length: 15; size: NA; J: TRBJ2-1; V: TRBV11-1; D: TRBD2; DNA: TGTGCCAGCAGCTTTCGACTAGCGGAGACCAATGAGCAGTTCTTC; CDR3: CASSFRLAETNEQFF
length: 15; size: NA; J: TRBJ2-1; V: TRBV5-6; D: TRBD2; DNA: TGTGCCAGCAGCTTCGGGACTAGGGATAACAATGAGCAGTTCTTC; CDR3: CASSFGTRDNNEQFF
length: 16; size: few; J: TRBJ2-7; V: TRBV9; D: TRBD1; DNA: TGTGCCAGCAGCGTAGGGCCGGCAGGGGGCAGGTACGAGCAGTACTTC; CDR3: CASSVGPAGGRYEQYF
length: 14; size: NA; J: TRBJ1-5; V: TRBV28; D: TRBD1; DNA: TGTGCCAGCAGGCCCACAGGGGGGAGGCAGCCCCAGCATTTT; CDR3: CASRPTGGRQPQHF
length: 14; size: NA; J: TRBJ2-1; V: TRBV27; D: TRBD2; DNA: TGTGCCAGCACCCGGACTAGCGGGGTAAATGAGCAGTTCTTC; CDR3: CASTRTSGVNEQFF
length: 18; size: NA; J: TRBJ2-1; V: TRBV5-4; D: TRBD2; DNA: TGTGCCAGCAGCTTTTCATCTTCGGCGGGAGCTAAAGCCAATGAGCAGTTCTTC; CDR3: CASSFSSSAGAKANEQFF
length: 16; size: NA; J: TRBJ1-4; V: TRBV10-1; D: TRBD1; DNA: TGCGCCAGCAGTGCCTTCGGGACAGGGTTAAATGAAAAACTGTTTTTT; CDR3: CASSAFGTGLNEKLFF
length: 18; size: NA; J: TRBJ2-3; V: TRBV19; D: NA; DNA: TGTGCCAGTAGTATAGTACCGAGGGGGGGCAGGAGCACAGATACGCAGTATTTT; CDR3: CASSIVPRGGRSTDTQYF
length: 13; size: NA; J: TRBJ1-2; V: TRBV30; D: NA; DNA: TGTGCCTGGAGTGTGGGACTGAACTATGGCTACACCTTC; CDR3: CAWSVGLNYGYTF
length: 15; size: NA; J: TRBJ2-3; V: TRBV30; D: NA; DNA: TGTGCCTGGAGTTCAGGGGAGATCGGCACAGATACGCAGTATTTT; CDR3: CAWSSGEIGTDTQYF
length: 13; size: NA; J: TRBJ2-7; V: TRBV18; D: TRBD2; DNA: TGTGCCAGCTCACCAGCCGGGGGGTACGAGCAGTACTTC; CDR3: CASSPAGGYEQYF
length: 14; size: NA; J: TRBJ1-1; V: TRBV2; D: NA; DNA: TGTGCCAGCAGCGCAGAGAGGGAGGGCACTGAAGCTTTCTTT; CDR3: CASSAEREGTEAFF
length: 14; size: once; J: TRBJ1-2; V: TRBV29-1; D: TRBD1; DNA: TGCAGCGTTGAAAAGGGACAGGGGGACTATGGCTACACCTTC; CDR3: CSVEKGQGDYGYTF
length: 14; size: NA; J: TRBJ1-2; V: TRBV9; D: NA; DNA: TGTGCCAGCAGCGTCGGGGGTAGGGACTATGGCTACACCTTC; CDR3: CASSVGGRDYGYTF